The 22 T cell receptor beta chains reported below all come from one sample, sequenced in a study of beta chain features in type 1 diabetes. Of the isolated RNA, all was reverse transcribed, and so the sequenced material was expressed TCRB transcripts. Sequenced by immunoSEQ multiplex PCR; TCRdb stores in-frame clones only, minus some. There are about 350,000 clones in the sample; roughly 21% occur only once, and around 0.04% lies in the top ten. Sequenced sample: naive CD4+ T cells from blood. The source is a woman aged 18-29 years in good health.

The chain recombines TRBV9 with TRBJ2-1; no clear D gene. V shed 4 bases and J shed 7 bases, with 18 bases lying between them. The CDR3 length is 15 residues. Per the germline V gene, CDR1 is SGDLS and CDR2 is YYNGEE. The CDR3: CASSPGADRFNEQFF. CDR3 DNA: TGTGCCAGCAGCCCCGGAGCCGACCGATTTAATGAGCAGTTCTTC.

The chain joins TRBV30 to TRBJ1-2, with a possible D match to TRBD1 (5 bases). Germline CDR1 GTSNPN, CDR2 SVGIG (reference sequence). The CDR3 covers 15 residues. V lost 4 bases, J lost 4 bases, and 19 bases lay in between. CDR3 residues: CAWNRGLGRGYGYTF. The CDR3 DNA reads TGTGCCTGGAATAGGGGCTTAGGGCGGGGCTATGGCTACACCTTC.

The CDR3 nucleotides are TGTGCCAGCAAACGCCGGGGGACAGCAAGCCACGAGCAGTACTTC. Its protein is CASKRRGTASHEQYF. This chain connects TRBV28 to TRBJ2-7; D perhaps matches TRBD1 (7 bases). Trimming removed 7 bases from V and 5 bases from J, with 21 bases in between. Looked up from germline, CDR1 is MDHEN and CDR2 is SYDVKM. CDR3 length equals 15 residues.

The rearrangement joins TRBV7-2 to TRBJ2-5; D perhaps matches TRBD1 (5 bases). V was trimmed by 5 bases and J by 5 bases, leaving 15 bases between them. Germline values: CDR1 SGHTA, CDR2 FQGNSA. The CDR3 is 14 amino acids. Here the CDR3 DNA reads TGTGCCAGCAGCCCTGGGGCATCCACGGAGACCCAGTACTTC. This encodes CASSPGASTETQYF.

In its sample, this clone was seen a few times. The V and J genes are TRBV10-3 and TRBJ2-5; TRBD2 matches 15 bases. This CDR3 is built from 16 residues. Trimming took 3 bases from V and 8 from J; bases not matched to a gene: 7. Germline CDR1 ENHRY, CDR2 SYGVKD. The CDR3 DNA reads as TGTGCCATCAGTGAACCGGGACTAGCGGGAGGTAGAACCCAGTACTTC. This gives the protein CAISEPGLAGGRTQYF.

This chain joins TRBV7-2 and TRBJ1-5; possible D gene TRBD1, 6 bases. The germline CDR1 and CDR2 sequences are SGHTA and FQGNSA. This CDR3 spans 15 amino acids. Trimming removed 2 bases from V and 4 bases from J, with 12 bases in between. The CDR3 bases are TGTGCCAGCAGCTTATCTGGACAGCCTAATCAGCCCCAGCATTTT. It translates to CASSLSGQPNQPQHF.

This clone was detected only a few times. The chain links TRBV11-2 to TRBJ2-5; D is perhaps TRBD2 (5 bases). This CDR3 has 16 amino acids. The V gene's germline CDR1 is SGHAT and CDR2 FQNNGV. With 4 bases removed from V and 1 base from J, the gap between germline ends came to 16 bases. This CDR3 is CASSSLRGYIQETQYF. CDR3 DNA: TGTGCCAGCAGCTCCCTGAGAGGGTATATCCAAGAGACCCAGTACTTC.

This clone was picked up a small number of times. CDR3 in amino acids: CASSPDRGPGANVLTF. In nucleotides, the CDR3 is TGTGCCAGCAGCCCAGACAGGGGGCCGGGGGCCAACGTCCTGACTTTC. This chain links TRBV5-4 with TRBJ2-6; TRBD1 matches at 10 bases. V was pared by 4 bases and J by 4 bases, with 5 bases of the junction left unmatched. Germline V gene sequence: CDR1 SGHNT, CDR2 YYREEE (reference sequence). This CDR3 comprises 16 residues.

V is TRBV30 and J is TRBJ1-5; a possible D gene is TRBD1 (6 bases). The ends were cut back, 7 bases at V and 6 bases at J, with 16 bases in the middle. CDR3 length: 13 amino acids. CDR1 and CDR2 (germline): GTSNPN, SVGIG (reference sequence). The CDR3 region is CASSDRSGQPQHF. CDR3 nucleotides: TGTGCCTCGTCGGACAGAAGCGGTCAGCCCCAGCATTTT. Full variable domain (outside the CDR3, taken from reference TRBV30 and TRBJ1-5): SQTIHQWPATLVQPVGSPLSLECTVEGTSNPNLYWYRQAAGRGLQLLFYSVGIGQISSEVPQNLSASRPQDRQFILSSKKLLLSDSGFYLCASSDRSGQPQHFGDGTRLSIL.

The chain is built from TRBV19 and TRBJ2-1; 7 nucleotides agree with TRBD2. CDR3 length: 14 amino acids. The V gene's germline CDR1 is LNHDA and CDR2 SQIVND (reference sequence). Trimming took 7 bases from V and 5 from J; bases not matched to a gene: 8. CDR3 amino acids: CASNNVLAHNEQFF. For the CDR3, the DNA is TGTGCCAGTAATAACGTACTAGCGCACAATGAGCAGTTCTTC.

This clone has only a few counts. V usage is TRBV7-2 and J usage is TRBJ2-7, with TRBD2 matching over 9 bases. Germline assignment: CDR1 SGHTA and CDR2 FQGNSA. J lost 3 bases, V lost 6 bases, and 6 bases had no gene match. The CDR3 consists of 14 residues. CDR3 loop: CASSRGGALYEQYF. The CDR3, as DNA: TGTGCCAGCAGTCGCGGGGGGGCCCTCTACGAGCAGTACTTC.

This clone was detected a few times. DNA of the CDR3: TGTGCCAGCAGCGTCGGGACAGCGAACACTGAAGCTTTCTTT. Protein: CASSVGTANTEAFF. J is TRBJ1-1 and V is TRBV7-9; TRBD1 matches at 7 bases. The CDR3 has 14 residues. The V and J ends lost 5 bases and 1 base, in that order; junction bases with no gene match: 4. Germline V gene sequence: CDR1 SEHNR, CDR2 FQNEAQ (reference sequence).

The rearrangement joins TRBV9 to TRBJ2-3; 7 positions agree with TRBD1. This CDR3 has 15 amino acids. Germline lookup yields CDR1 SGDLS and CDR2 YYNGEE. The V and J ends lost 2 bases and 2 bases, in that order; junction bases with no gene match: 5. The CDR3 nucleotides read TGTGCCAGCAGCGTCGGGACAGCCCTCACAGATACGCAGTATTTT. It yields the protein CASSVGTALTDTQYF.

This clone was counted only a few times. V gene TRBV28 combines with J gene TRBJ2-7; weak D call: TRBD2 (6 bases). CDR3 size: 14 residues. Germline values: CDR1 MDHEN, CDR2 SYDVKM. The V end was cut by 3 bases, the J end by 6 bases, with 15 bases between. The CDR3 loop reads CASSFGGVRGEQYF. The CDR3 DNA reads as TGTGCCAGCAGTTTCGGCGGGGTCCGGGGCGAGCAGTACTTC.

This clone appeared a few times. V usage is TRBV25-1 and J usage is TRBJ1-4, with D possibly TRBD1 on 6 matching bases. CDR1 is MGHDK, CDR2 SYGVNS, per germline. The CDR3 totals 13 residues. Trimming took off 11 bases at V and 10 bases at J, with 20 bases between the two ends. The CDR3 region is CAAGAGQRTKLFF. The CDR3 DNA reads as TGTGCCGCCGGCGCTGGACAGCGCACAAAACTGTTTTTT.

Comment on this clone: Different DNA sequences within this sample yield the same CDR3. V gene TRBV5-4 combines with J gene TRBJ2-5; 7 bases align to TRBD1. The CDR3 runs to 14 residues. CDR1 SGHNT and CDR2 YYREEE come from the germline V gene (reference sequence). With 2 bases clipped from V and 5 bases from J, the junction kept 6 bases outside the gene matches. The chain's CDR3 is CASSLAGGRETQYF. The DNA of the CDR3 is TGTGCCAGCAGCTTAGCAGGGGGTAGGGAGACCCAGTACTTC.

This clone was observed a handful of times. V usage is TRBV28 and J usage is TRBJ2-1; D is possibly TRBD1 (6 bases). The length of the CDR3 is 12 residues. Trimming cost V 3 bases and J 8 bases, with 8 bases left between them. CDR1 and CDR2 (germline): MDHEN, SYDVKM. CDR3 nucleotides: TGTGCCAGCAGTTTGTACAGGGATGAGCAGTTCTTC. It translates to CASSLYRDEQFF.

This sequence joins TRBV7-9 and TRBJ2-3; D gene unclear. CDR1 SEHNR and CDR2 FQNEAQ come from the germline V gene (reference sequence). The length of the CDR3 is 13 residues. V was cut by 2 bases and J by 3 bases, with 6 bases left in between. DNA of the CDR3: TGTGCCAGCAGCTTACTACTAACAGATACGCAGTATTTT. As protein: CASSLLLTDTQYF.

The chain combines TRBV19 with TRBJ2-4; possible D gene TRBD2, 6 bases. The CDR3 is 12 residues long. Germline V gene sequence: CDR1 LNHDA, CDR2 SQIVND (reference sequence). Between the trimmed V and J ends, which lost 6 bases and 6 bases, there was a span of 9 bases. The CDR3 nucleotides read TGTGCCAGTAGGGAGGGAGGAAACATTCAGTACTTC. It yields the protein CASREGGNIQYF.

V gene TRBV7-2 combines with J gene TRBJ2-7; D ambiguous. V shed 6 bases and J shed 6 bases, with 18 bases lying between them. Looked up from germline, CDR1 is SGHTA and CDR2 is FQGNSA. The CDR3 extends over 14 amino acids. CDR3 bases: TGTGCCAGCAGACTGAGAACAGAACGAATCGAGCAGTACTTC. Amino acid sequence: CASRLRTERIEQYF. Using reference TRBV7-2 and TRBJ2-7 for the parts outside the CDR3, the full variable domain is GAGVSQSPSNKVTEKGKDVELRCDPISGHTALYWYRQSLGQGLEFLIYFQGNSAPDKSGLPSDRFSAERTGGSVSTLTIQRTQQEDSAVYLCASRLRTERIEQYFGPGTRLTVT.

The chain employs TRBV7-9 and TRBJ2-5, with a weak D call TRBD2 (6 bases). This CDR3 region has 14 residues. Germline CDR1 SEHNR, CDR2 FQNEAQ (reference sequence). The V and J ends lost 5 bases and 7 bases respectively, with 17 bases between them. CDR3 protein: CASSVGSGVGTQYF. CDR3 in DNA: TGTGCCAGCAGCGTCGGGAGCGGAGTTGGGACCCAGTACTTC.

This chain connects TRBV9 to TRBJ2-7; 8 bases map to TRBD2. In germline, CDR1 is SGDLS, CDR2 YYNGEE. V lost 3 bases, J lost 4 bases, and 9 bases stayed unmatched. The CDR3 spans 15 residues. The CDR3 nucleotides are TGTGCCAGCAGCGCGACCGGGACTAGAAGTTACGAGCAGTACTTC. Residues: CASSATGTRSYEQYF. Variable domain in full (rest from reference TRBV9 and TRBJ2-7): DSGVTQTPKHLITATGQRVTLRCSPRSGDLSVYWYQQSLDQGLQFLIQYYNGEERAKGNILERFSAQQFPDLHSELNLSSLELGDSALYFCASSATGTRSYEQYFGPGTRLTVT.